One T cell receptor (beta chain) is described in this entry. It has no known antigen specificity. One base away there is no much larger clone; base qualities are not given. The sample originates from a study of shared clonotypes between healthy human individuals (dated by TCRdb to 2018 to 2021). Regarding the research as a whole: A couple of women and a few men aged 18 to 49 years were included in the cohort. For each donor, CD4 naive and CD4 memory were each run on three plates, CD8 naive on two plates, and CD8 memory on one plate. To estimate repertoire size and how much clonotype sharing occurs between individuals, the study deeply sequenced the blood TCR repertoires of about five healthy adults. Libraries were prepared and TCR repertoires were sequenced by different laboratories using diverse techniques, in order to increase sequencing depth and limit assay-specific biases. Per donor, leukapheresis produced somewhere between about 0.8 and 9 billion PBMCs.

General findings and caveats noted by the study authors: Across a few donors, about 5% of naive CD4, approximately 4% of naive CD8, approximately 2.5% of memory CD4, and 0.4% of memory CD8 clonotypes were shared. Sampling was restricted to blood, and TCR repertoires in tissues likely differ from the TCR repertoires found in blood. Based on pairwise subsampling, the degree of clonotype sharing among donors was expected to be affected by sequencing depth. Incomplete sequencing was indicated by rarefaction of sorted-subset datasets, despite the large sequencing depth. Because the study included a small number of donors, the genetic and exposure-history diversity represented was limited. Clonotypes shared by all four sorted-subset donors showed higher generation probabilities than non-shared clonotypes. Naive subsets generally had larger estimated clonotype richness than memory subsets did.

The donors were healthy, HIV-negative adults who had no recently reported acute infections or vaccinations. All donors were Caucasian adults living in Nashville, Tennessee, USA. CD4+ T cells were enriched by magnetic negative selection, after which naive cells were positively selected on CD45RA and the negative fraction was taken as the memory subset. After blood collection by leukapheresis, PBMCs were isolated using Ficoll-Histopaque density gradient centrifugation and then cryopreserved in the vapor phase of liquid nitrogen. Analytical flow cytometry was used to check the purity and quantity of each magnetically sorted T cell population. From each sorted fraction, genomic DNA was isolated and quantified by UV absorbance on a Nanodrop 2000c. Using the deep immunoSEQ assay, multiplex PCR amplified TCR CDR3 regions from genomic DNA. Extracted genomic DNA from each cell subset was spread evenly across all wells of several immunoSEQ 96-well plates, with each plate serving as a replicate. For sorted subsets, approximately 210 ng genomic DNA, equal to tens of thousands of T cell genomes, was loaded into each replicate PCR. Purified libraries were quantified with a Qubit 3.0 fluorometer, sized on a Bioanalyzer 2100, and re-quantified with the KAPA Library Quantification kit. A separate single-read 150-cycle Illumina NextSeq 550 flow cell was used to sequence each immunoSEQ 96-well plate. As for how the authors treated the data: Because the immunoSEQ output included only junctional sequences and no quality scores, the filtering could not be the same as the filtering used for full-length reads. Sequences were annotated with PyIR, a Python wrapper for IgBLAST v1.9, using IMGT germline references to assign V/J genes and CDR3. Reads with weak V/J assignments (E-value above 1e-6), missing CDR3, stop codons, out-of-frame junctions, or ambiguous translated residues were removed. V3J clonotypes were defined as sequences sharing an identical inferred V gene, J gene, and CDR3 amino acid sequence. The percentage overlap between two repertoires was calculated by dividing the number of shared unique clonotypes by the size of the smaller repertoire. Three approaches were used to assess repertoire richness: RTK rarefaction, the Chao1 estimator, and Recon v2.1 estimates of unobserved clonotypes. OLGA was used to compute generation probabilities for all TCRbeta clonotypes that the gDNA method yielded from a handful of donors. As stored in TCRdb, this immuneACCESS dataset retains in-frame rearrangements with V and J assigned. A fraction of the clones does not appear; measured against another copy, unresolved V genes explain less than half of the discrepancy, and the remainder lacks a known reason. The DNA gave D and trimming, while V, J and clone size come from that table. The sample table holds more than 500,000 clones, of which approximately 95% were seen once. The top ten hold approximately 0.06% of the sample.

The sample consisted of naive CD4+ T cells sorted from blood. What the cell subset or site label conveys for this sample: CD45RA+ positively selected. The clonotype originates from a woman in her 30s in good health.

The CDR3 reads as follows: CSVSLGGGYTEAFF. The DNA sequence is given as TGCAGCGTTTCTCTAGGTGGGGGTTACACTGAAGCTTTCTTT. The sequence joins TRBV29-1 to TRBJ1-1, and TRBD1 may be the D gene, going by 5 matching bases. Trimming costs V 5 bases and J 3 bases, and their ends lie 16 bases apart. From its cysteine to its phenylalanine, the CDR3 spans 14 amino acids. Only the CDR3 part of the read is kept: 42 bases, read in frame from the first base. The germline V gene supplies CDR1 SQVTM and CDR2 ANQGSEA.